The present TCR beta chain was sequenced within a study of CD8 T cells in ankylosing spondylitis (dated by TCRdb to about 2017). With regard to the full study: To find TCR variants linked to disease, the study profiled T cell receptor beta repertoires in ankylosing spondylitis patients and healthy donors. Peripheral blood was sampled, and synovial fluid was additionally collected from ankylosing spondylitis patients. The full study cohort comprised 25 ankylosing spondylitis patients and roughly 100 healthy donors. The research as a whole found: The disease-linked clones showed a CD8+ phenotype and occurred at relatively low frequencies in peripheral blood. Blood from ankylosing spondylitis patients appeared to be characterized by a TCR beta motif made up of seven or eight highly homologous amino acid variants. Significant enrichment of the disease-linked clones was reported in matched synovial fluid samples from ankylosing spondylitis patients. Some motif variants were previously reported in synovial fluid and blood of reactive arthritis patients, suggesting common disease-initiation mechanisms.

As concerns this clonotype: Its antigen is unknown. No much larger clonotype is one base removed from it; base qualities were not supplied.

Per the germline V gene, SQVTM is the CDR1 and ANQGSEA is the CDR2. The V end loses 5 bases and the J end loses 6 bases, and a stretch of 12 bases separates them. Spanning cysteine to phenylalanine, the CDR3 consists of 12 amino acids. CDR3 DNA only is kept here, 36 bases in frame from base 1. TCRdb shows the sequencer as Illumina HiSeq 2500. TCR beta libraries were prepared by quantitative 5'-RACE with molecular barcodes. The authors' analysis ran thus. To identify disease-linked TCR variants, a new computational method was used, one built on a probabilistic model of VDJ rearrangement. TCRdb applied fastp at Q25 and MiXCR to the public reads, then kept only in-frame beta chains. Every CDR3 protein is listed once, alongside the most common genes and DNA of its rows. TCRdb, not the authors, supplied the V and J calls. In all, the sample holds roughly 450,000 distinct CDR3 sequences, and more than 25% of those were seen once. 0.89% of the sample goes to the ten largest clones.

Here the chain combines TRBV29-1 and TRBJ2-3, with an unclear D gene assignment. The TCR originated in a male donor with ankylosing spondylitis. The sample taken for sequencing was blood, either unsorted or a sorted T cell fraction (not recorded which). CDR3 region: CSVSSQVDTQYF. The nucleotide sequence reads TGCAGCGTTTCTTCCCAAGTGGATACGCAGTATTTT.